This TCR beta chain appears in the sequencing data of a study of chemoradiotherapy in HPV16-positive cancers (dated by TCRdb to between 2021 and 2024). Background on the whole study: Candidate HPV-specific T-cell clones and common TCR motifs were defined through functional T-cell assays on cells from two HPV16-positive patients. Whether T-cell immunity against the HPV oncoproteins E6 and E7 changes during chemoradiotherapy and whether survival is affected by this immunity were examined in the study. Next, the candidate HPV-specific TCRs and motifs were followed in TCR repertoires from under 95 patients with HPV-related cancers. Summary of the overall study and its limitations: The survival association was reported for HPV16-positive patients, and the functional definition of HPV-specific T cells was derived from only a couple of HPV16-positive patients. Expansion of candidate HPV-specific clones and E7-related TCR motifs was observed in the tumor microenvironment during treatment, whereas no such expansion was observed for non-HPV-specific T cells. In HPV16-positive patients, expansion of HPV-responsive T cells during chemoradiotherapy was associated with improved recurrence-free survival.

Reading the germline V gene gives CDR1 SGDLS and CDR2 YYNGEE. The CDR3 runs 15 residues from the cysteine to the phenylalanine. Just the 45-base CDR3 DNA is kept, in frame starting at base 1. V loses 0 bases of germline sequence and J loses 2 bases, and the interval between the two ends is 11 bases. Repertoires were sampled repeatedly over the course of chemoradiotherapy, so clonal expansion could be followed in the tumor microenvironment. A remark on this clone: There is no known antigen for this receptor. The sample holds no much larger clone one base away, and base qualities are not on file.

The library was obtained by the immunoSEQ multiplex PCR assay. TCRdb retrieved this table from immuneACCESS and kept in-frame rearrangements only. Not all clones are present; in checked studies, unresolved V genes account for under half, and no reason is known for the remainder. The sample table lists fewer than 9,500 clones, 71% of them with a count of one. The ten largest account for roughly 9% of the sample. In this chain, TRBV9 is recombined with TRBJ1-2, with no D gene named confidently. The sample was gathered from a patient who underwent chemoradiotherapy. The clonotype originates from a human donor with HPV-associated anogenital cancer. The CDR3 protein is CASSVAGETNYGYTF. The sequenced DNA: TGTGCCAGCAGCGTAGCTGGGGAGACAAACTATGGCTACACCTTC.